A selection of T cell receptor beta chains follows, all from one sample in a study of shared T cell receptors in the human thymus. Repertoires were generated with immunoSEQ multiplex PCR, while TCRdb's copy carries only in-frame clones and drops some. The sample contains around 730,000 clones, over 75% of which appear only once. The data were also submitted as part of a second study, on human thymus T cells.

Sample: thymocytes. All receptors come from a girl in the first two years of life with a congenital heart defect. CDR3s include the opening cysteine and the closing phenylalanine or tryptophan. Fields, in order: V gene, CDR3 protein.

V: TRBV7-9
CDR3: CASSILGLSTDTQYF

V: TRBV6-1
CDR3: CASTGTLGGYGYTF

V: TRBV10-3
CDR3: CAISESSPRQKAAQETQYF

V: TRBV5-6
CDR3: CASSLLRVSTEAFF

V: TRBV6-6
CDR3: CASSPREGARNTEAFF

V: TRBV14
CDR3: CASSQEGTGGPNEKLFF

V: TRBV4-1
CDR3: CASSQDPGGNEQYF

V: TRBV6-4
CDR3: CASSKGQPSSEQFF

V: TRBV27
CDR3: CASSLTGTYEQYF

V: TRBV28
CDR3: CASRGTSGSYEQYF

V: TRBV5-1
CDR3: CASSLGRETQYF